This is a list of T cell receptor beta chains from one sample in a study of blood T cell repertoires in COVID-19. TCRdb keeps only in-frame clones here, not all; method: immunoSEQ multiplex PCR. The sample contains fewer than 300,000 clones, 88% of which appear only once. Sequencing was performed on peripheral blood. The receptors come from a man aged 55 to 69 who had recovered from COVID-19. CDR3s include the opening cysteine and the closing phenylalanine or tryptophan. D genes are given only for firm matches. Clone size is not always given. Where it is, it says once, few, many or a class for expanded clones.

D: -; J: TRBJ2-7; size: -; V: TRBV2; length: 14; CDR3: CASSEQGSGYEQYF; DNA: TGTGCCAGCAGTGAACAGGGTTCGGGCTACGAGCAGTACTTC
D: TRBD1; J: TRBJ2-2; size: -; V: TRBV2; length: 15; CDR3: CASTGGYGSSGELFF; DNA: TGTGCCAGCACAGGGGGTTATGGATCATCCGGGGAGCTGTTTTTT
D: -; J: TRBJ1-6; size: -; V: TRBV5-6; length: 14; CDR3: CASSLLQGISPLHF; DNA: TGTGCCAGCAGTCTTTTACAGGGAATTTCACCCCTCCACTTT
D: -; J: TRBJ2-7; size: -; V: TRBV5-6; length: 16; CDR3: CASSFGTLGAIYEQYF; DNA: TGTGCCAGCAGCTTTGGGACATTGGGGGCAATCTACGAGCAGTACTTC
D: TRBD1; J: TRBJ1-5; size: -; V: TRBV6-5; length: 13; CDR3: CASRQGLIQPQHF; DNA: TGTGCCAGCAGACAGGGGTTAATTCAGCCCCAGCATTTT
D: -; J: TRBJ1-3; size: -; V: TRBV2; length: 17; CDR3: CASSEEGRGGSGNTIYF; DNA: TGTGCCAGCAGTGAAGAAGGTCGAGGGGGCTCTGGAAACACCATATATTTT
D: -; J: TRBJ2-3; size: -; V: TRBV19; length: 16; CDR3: CASSLGGGRVTDTQYF; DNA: TGTGCCAGTAGCCTAGGGGGGGGGCGTGTCACAGATACGCAGTATTTT
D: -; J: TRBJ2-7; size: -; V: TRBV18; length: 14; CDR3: CASSYSTGLYEQYF; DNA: TGTGCCAGCTCATACTCAACAGGGCTATACGAGCAGTACTTC
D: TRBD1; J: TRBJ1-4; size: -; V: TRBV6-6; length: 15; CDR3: CASSPRQGGDEKLFF; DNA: TGTGCCAGCAGTCCCCGACAGGGGGGAGATGAAAAACTGTTTTTT
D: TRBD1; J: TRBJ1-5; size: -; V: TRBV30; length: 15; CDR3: CAWKFDRGPDQPQHF; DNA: TGTGCCTGGAAATTTGACAGGGGGCCGGATCAGCCCCAGCATTTT
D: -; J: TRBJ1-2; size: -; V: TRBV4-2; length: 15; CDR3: CASSQEGGRDYGYTF; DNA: TGTGCCAGCAGCCAAGAAGGGGGGAGGGACTATGGCTACACCTTC
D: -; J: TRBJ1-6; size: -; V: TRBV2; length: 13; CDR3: CASIQDRNSPLHF; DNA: TGTGCCAGTATACAGGACCGCAATTCACCCCTCCACTTT
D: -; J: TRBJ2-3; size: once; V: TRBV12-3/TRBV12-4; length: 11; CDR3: CASSSVDTQYF; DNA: TGTGCCAGCAGCTCGGTAGATACGCAGTATTTT
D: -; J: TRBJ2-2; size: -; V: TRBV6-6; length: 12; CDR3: CASSYTAGELFF; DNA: TGTGCCAGCAGTTATACTGCCGGGGAGCTGTTTTTT
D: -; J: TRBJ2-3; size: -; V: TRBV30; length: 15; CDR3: CAWSVGGGPAPTQYF; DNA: TGTGCCTGGAGTGTGGGTGGGGGCCCCGCCCCCACGCAGTATTTT
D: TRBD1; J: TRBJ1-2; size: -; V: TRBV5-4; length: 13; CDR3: CASRTDRGTGYTF; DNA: TGTGCCAGCAGAACGGACAGGGGGACAGGCTACACCTTC